This T cell receptor (beta chain) was sequenced during a study of prognosis after radiotherapy for stage I lung cancer. Study background: Recruiting of stage I non-small cell lung cancer patients into the study occurred between April 2018 and early 2019. No patient received concurrent therapy with stereotactic body radiotherapy.

About this clonotype: Its antigen is not identified. The junction shows a germline mismatch at one end, possibly a read error.

Study results and caveats: Nobody established whether the expanded TCR clones were specific to the tumor.

Two-round multiplex PCR amplified TCR beta CDR3 from genomic DNA. The authors ran first-round PCR with primers specific to each TRBV and TRBJ gene. TCRdb ran MiXCR on the multiplex PCR reads and lists one entry per CDR3 protein. This table has roughly 32,000 distinct CDR3 sequences, 42% appearing once. From germline, CDR1 is MGHDK and CDR2 SYGVNS. This CDR3 is built from 14 residues. Sample: PBMCs, taken before or after stereotactic body radiation therapy (not recorded which). The V and J genes are TRBV25-1 and TRBJ2-2, with D unresolved. The clonotype comes from a donor at least 50 years old with non-small cell lung cancer. As DNA, the CDR3 is TGTGCCAGCAGTCGCGGAACGTACACCGGTGAGCTGTTTTTT. It encodes CASSRGTYTGELFF.